This T cell receptor (beta chain) was sequenced for a study of CD8 T cells in Susac syndrome. It was with random hexamers that roughly 0.45 to 1 ug RNA was reverse transcribed. Amplification of the TCR beta CDR3 was carried out by immunoSEQ multiplex PCR, which spanned a total of 54 Vbeta and 13 Jbeta segments. Each CDR3 protein gets one entry after TCRdb re-called the immunoSEQ multiplex PCR reads with MiXCR. The table lists 140,000 or so distinct CDR3 sequences, approximately 95% of them singletons. This CDR3 has 13 residues. Germline V lookup: CDR1 KGHSH, CDR2 LQKENI. V lost 3 bases, J lost 7 bases, and 13 bases lay in between.

Sequences were obtained from CD4+ T cells from PBMCs. J is TRBJ2-7 and V is TRBV18; the D is unclear. The TCR sequence derives from a human donor in good health. CDR3 sequence: CASSPGRFGEQYF. Here the CDR3 DNA reads TGTGCCAGCTCACCCGGACGGTTTGGAGAGCAGTACTTC.